The rows below give T cell receptor beta chains drawn from one sample of a study of OX40 agonist ivuxolimab in advanced cancers. This table comes from immunoSEQ multiplex PCR, and its TCRdb copy is limited to in-frame clones, with some not included. Here the sample spans about 77,000 clones, roughly 86% being singletons. Sample: CD4+ or CD8+ T cells sorted from blood, taken in a trial of the OX40 agonist ivuxolimab. The receptors shown here come from an adult with an advanced solid tumor such as melanoma, head and neck, liver or kidney cancer. Both conserved end residues are part of each CDR3. The D gene is left open where the match is weak. Some rows have no size entry. The others give once, few or many, or a class for an expanded clone.

clone size	D gene	V gene	J gene	CDR3 DNA	CDR3 protein
.	.	TRBV5-6	TRBJ2-5	TGTGCCAGCAGCCCCGCAGGACAGCGGTTAGAGACCCAGTACTTC	CASSPAGQRLETQYF
.	.	TRBV7-9	TRBJ1-1	TGTGCCAGCAGCTTAGGCCTGGAATCCGGGACTTTAGGGACTGAAGCTTTCTTT	CASSLGLESGTLGTEAFF
.	TRBD1	TRBV28	TRBJ1-1	TGTGCCAGCAGTTTAACCACAGGGGCGAGGGCTGAAGCTTTCTTT	CASSLTTGARAEAFF
few	.	TRBV11-2	TRBJ1-2	TGTGCCAGCAGCTTAGATCGGGGGGGACCAAACTATGGCTACACCTTC	CASSLDRGGPNYGYTF
.	.	TRBV27	TRBJ1-5	TGTGCCAGCAGTGGAGCCACAGGGCTCAATCAGCCCCAGCATTTT	CASSGATGLNQPQHF
.	TRBD2	TRBV6-5	TRBJ2-1	TGTGCCAGCAGACCCCTAGCGGGGGGGCGCAATGAGCAGTTCTTC	CASRPLAGGRNEQFF
.	.	TRBV10-2	TRBJ1-1	TGCGCCAGCAGTGACCCGGGGGGGGCAAGTACTGAAGCTTTCTTT	CASSDPGGASTEAFF
.	.	TRBV30	TRBJ2-5	TGTGCCTGGGGGGATTTGGAGACCCAGTACTTC	CAWGDLETQYF
.	.	TRBV5-1	TRBJ1-1	TGCGCCAGCAAATACCGGGCAGAGGCCAACACTGAAGCTTTCTTT	CASKYRAEANTEAFF
.	TRBD1	TRBV28	TRBJ2-1	TGTGCCAGCAGTTTAACCGGGACAGCCTACAATGAGCAGTTCTTC	CASSLTGTAYNEQFF
.	.	TRBV29-1	TRBJ1-4	TGCAGCGTTGACGTATCAGGGTTTCGAGAAAAACTGTTTTTT	CSVDVSGFREKLFF
once	TRBD1	TRBV5-1	TRBJ1-4	TGCGCCAGCAGCACGACAGGGAATGGTGAAAAACTGTTTTTT	CASSTTGNGEKLFF
.	TRBD2	TRBV27	TRBJ2-1	TGTGCCAGCAGCGGACTAGCGGGGGGGCCCGGTGAGCAGTTCTTC	CASSGLAGGPGEQFF
.	TRBD2	TRBV5-1	TRBJ2-7	TGCGCCAGCAGCCTCTCACCCAGGACTAGCGGAGACTACGAGCAGTACTTC	CASSLSPRTSGDYEQYF
.	.	TRBV7-8	TRBJ1-3	TGTGCCAGCAGCTTAGGATATCGGGGAACTGGAAACACCATATATTTT	CASSLGYRGTGNTIYF
.	.	TRBV5-3	TRBJ2-3	TGTGCCAGAAGCCCGGGGAGTGGGGCGCAGTATTTT	CARSPGSGAQYF
.	.	TRBV6-5	TRBJ1-5	TGTGCCAGCAGCCGCTGGGGAGGCAATCAGCCCCAGCATTTT	CASSRWGGNQPQHF
.	.	TRBV27	TRBJ2-5	TGTGCCAGCAGTTCCCTCGGGGAGACCCAGTACTTC	CASSSLGETQYF
.	.	TRBV6-1	TRBJ2-5	TGTGCCAGCAGTGAGACGGGGGAGACCCAGTACTTC	CASSETGETQYF
.	.	TRBV9	TRBJ1-2	TGTGCCAGCAGCGGAAACAGGGGCTACACCTTC	CASSGNRGYTF
.	TRBD1	TRBV5-1	TRBJ1-6	TGCGCCAGCAGCTGGGGGACAGGGGGCGACTCATATAATTCACCCCTCCACTTT	CASSWGTGGDSYNSPLHF
.	.	TRBV5-1	TRBJ1-2	TGCGCCAGCAGCTTGGGACAGCTTGACTATGGCTACACCTTC	CASSLGQLDYGYTF
.	.	TRBV10-3	TRBJ2-7	TGTGCCATCAGTGGCCCTGGAAGGGTGAGGAACGAGCAGTACTTC	CAISGPGRVRNEQYF
.	.	TRBV6-1	TRBJ1-1	TGTGCCAGCAGTTACGACGGTGAAGCTTTCTTT	CASSYDGEAFF
.	.	TRBV10-1	TRBJ1-1	TGCGCCAGCAGACCCAGCGGGAACACTGAAGCTTTCTTT	CASRPSGNTEAFF
.	.	TRBV18	TRBJ2-5	TGTGCCAGCTCGCGCCCGGGACACCCGTACCAAGAGACCCAGTACTTC	CASSRPGHPYQETQYF
.	.	TRBV29-1	TRBJ1-6	TGCAGCGTGGCCCTGGGGGCGCGGGATTCACCCCTCCACTTT	CSVALGARDSPLHF
.	.	TRBV7-8	TRBJ2-7	TGTGCCAGCAGCTTAGGGGGGGACTCCTACGAGCAGTACTTC	CASSLGGDSYEQYF
.	.	TRBV18	TRBJ1-1	TGTGCCAGCTCACCACCGGGTCAGGGAACTGAAGCTTTCTTT	CASSPPGQGTEAFF
.	.	TRBV15	TRBJ2-1	TGTGCCACCAGCAGAGATCGAGGGGTTTACAATGAGCAGTTCTTC	CATSRDRGVYNEQFF
.	TRBD2	TRBV5-1	TRBJ2-3	TGCGCCAGCAGCTTAAGGACTAGCGGGCGCACAGATACGCAGTATTTT	CASSLRTSGRTDTQYF
.	.	TRBV6-5	TRBJ1-2	TGTGCCAGCAGGCAGCGGTCAGGAGTCTCCTATGGCTACACCTTC	CASRQRSGVSYGYTF
.	TRBD1	TRBV18	TRBJ1-2	TGTGCCAGCTCCCTAACCAGGGGACAGGGGAGCTATGGCTACACCTTC	CASSLTRGQGSYGYTF
.	.	TRBV5-4	TRBJ1-6	TGTGCCAGCAGCTTGGGCCCACCCGGGGGCGGGAATTCACCCCTCCACTTT	CASSLGPPGGGNSPLHF
.	TRBD1	TRBV2	TRBJ1-1	TGTGCCAGTAGGACAGGGAGCGGGTTGACTGAAGCTTTCTTT	CASRTGSGLTEAFF
.	.	TRBV2	TRBJ1-2	TGTGCCAGCAGTGTTCTTGAGGGTCTCTATGGCTACACCTTC	CASSVLEGLYGYTF